Presented here are 5 T cell receptor beta chains from one specimen sequenced in a study of CD8+ T cells in alopecia areata. Extraction of RNA preceded its reverse transcription into cDNA, which served as the sequencing template. Some clones are missing from TCRdb's copy, which holds only in-frame ones; the method was immunoSEQ multiplex PCR. The sample contains 180,000 or so clones, nearly 60% of which appear only once. Treatment of the sample: oral pan-JAK inhibitor, 5-10 mg twice daily. The material was CD4+ T cells sorted from blood, obtained at week 24, from a patient treated with tofacitinib. The receptors originated from a human donor with alopecia areata.

In the case of this clone: Compared with germline, one end of the junction differs, possibly owing to a read error. In DNA, the CDR3 is TGCGCCAGCAGAGGGCCGGCATCGCTCTTT. The encoded protein is CASRGPASLF. The chain recombines TRBV5-1 with TRBJ1-1; D gene unclear. CDR3 length equals 10 residues. Germline assignment: CDR1 SGHRS and CDR2 YFSETQ.

V is TRBV7-9 and J is TRBJ2-1; D is ambiguous. CDR1 and CDR2 from the germline V gene are SEHNR and FQNEAQ (reference sequence). The CDR3 consists of 11 residues. Trimming shortened V by 3 bases and J by 10 bases, and 7 bases separated the two germline ends. The CDR3 protein is CASSFYGEQFF. CDR3 bases: TGTGCCAGCAGCTTCTATGGAGAGCAGTTCTTC.

This clone was picked up a small number of times. The chain is built from TRBV5-5 and TRBJ2-7, with 10 bases identical to TRBD1. The ends lost 3 bases at V and 2 bases at J; junction bases unmatched: 8. Germline V gene lookup returns CDR1 SGHKS and CDR2 YYEKEE (reference sequence). The CDR3 extends over 16 amino acids. In DNA, the CDR3 is TGTGCCAGCAGCTCCCATCCGGGACAGGGGACCTACGAGCAGTACTTC. It yields the protein CASSSHPGQGTYEQYF. Supplemented by reference TRBV5-5 and TRBJ2-7, the full variable domain reads DAGVTQSPTHLIKTRGQQVTLRCSPISGHKSVSWYQQVLGQGPQFIFQYYEKEERGRGNFPDRFSARQFPNYSSELNVNALLLGDSALYLCASSSHPGQGTYEQYFGPGTRLTVT.

V gene TRBV7-2 combines with J gene TRBJ2-2; D unresolved. Trimming pared 1 base from V and 3 bases from J, leaving 6 bases between. There are 14 residues in the CDR3. The germline CDR1 and CDR2 sequences are SGHTA and FQGNSA. The chain's CDR3 is CASSLGGHTGELFF. CDR3 nucleotide sequence: TGTGCCAGCAGCTTAGGTGGTCACACCGGGGAGCTGTTTTTT.

Only one count was recorded for this clone. This chain links TRBV28 with TRBJ2-5; D not certain. Trimming took off 5 bases at V and 1 base at J, with 8 bases between the two ends. This CDR3 comprises 13 residues. CDR1 is MDHEN and CDR2 is SYDVKM in the germline V gene. In nucleotides, the CDR3 is TGTGCCAGCAGTCGAGTCCCCCAAGAGACCCAGTACTTC. Protein sequence: CASSRVPQETQYF.